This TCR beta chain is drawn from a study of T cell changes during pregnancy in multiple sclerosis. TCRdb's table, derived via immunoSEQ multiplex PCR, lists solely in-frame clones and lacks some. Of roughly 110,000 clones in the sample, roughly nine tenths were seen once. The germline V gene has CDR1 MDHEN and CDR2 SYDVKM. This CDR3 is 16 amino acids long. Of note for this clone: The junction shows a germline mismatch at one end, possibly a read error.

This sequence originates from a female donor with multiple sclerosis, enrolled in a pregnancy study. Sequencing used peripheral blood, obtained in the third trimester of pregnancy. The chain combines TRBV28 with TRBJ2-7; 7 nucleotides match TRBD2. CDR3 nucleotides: TGTGCCAGCAATTTAGCGGGTGCCACTACCCTTTACGAGCAGTACTTC. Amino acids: CASNLAGATTLYEQYF. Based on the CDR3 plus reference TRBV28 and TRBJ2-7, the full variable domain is DVKVTQSSRYLVKRTGEKVFLECVQDMDHENMFWYRQDPGLGLRLIYFSYDVKMKEKGDIPEGYSVSREKKERFSLILESASTNQTSMYLCASNLAGATTLYEQYFGPGTRLTVT.